This T cell receptor (beta chain) was sequenced in a study of T cell changes during pregnancy in multiple sclerosis (dated 2019 in TCRdb). The study in broad terms: In women with multiple sclerosis, the researchers looked at how the T cell repertoire shifted as pregnancy progressed.

The library was prepared using the immunoSEQ multiplex PCR assay. TCRdb mirrors the immuneACCESS table, restricted to in-frame sequences. Some clones are absent from its copies; in checked studies, under half trace to an unresolved V gene, and the reason for the others is unknown. This sample gives fewer than 50,000 clones in total; roughly 88% of them show up just once. 8% to 10% of the sample rests with the top ten. This clone was seen just once. Its specific antigen is unknown. Per-base quality was not reported, and no clone a single base away is much larger than it. This sample comprised CD8+ T cells from peripheral blood mononuclear cells, obtained in the first trimester of pregnancy. This receptor was taken from a female donor with multiple sclerosis, enrolled in a pregnancy study.

The nucleotide sequence reads as follows: TGTGCCGCGCGGACAGGGGTCGGGGAGCAGTACTTC. Its protein product is CAARTGVGEQYF. This sequence uses TRBV2 and TRBJ2-7, and TRBD1 aligns with 9 junction nucleotides. The germline V gene yields SNHLY for CDR1 and FYNNEI for CDR2. V is pruned by 11 bases and J by 7 bases, leaving 9 bases of the junction without a gene match. From the cysteine through the phenylalanine, the CDR3 covers 12 amino acids. Of the read, only the CDR3 DNA is kept; its 36 bases are in frame from base 1.